Described below is a single TCR beta chain sequence and its context. As yet, its antigen is unknown. This specimen belongs to a study of Graves' ophthalmopathy and Graves' hyperthyroidism. The CDR3 is 14 amino acids. Germline V CDR1 and CDR2: LGHNT, FRNRAP. General study points: Most thyroid-expanded clonotypes exceeding 0.001 frequency were also found in blood. Sensitivity reached over 85% and specificity roughly 82% for a 13-signature model separating ophthalmopathy from stable hyperthyroidism.

Amplified TCR beta CDR3 regions were obtained using RNA transcripts as template. HTBI primers primed a first-round RT-PCR, and a second-round multiplex PCR followed. TCRdb called the multiplex PCR reads again in MiXCR, with one record for every CDR3 protein. This repertoire shows hundreds of thousands of distinct CDR3 sequences, about two fifths found once; its top ten account for more than 3%. Sequencing was carried out using peripheral blood. The V call is TRBV12-5, the J call TRBJ2-7; 8 nucleotides agree with TRBD2. The TCR was taken from an adult man with Graves' ophthalmopathy. CDR3 in DNA: TGTGCCAGCACCTCCGGAGCGGGAGCGGGGGAGCAGTACTTC. This gives the protein CASTSGAGAGEQYF.